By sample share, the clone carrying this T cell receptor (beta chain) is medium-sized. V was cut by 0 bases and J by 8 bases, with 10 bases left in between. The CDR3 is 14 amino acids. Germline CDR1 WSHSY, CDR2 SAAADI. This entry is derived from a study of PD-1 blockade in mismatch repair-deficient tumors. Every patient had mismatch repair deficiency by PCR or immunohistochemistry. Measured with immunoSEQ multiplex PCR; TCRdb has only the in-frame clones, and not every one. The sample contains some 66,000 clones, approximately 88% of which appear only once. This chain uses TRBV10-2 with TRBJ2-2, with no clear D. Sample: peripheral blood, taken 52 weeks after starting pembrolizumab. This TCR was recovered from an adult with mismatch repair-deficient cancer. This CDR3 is CASSESAEPGELFF. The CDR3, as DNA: TGCGCCAGCAGTGAGTCTGCGGAGCCTGGGGAGCTGTTTTTT.